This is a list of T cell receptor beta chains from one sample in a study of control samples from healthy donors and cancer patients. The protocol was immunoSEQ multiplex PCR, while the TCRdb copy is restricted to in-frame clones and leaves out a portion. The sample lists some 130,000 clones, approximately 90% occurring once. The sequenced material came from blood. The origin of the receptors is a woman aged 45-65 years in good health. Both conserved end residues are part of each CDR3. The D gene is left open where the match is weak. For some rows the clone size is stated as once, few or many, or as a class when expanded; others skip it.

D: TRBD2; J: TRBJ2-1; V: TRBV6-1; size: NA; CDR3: CASSEPGLVNEQFF; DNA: TGTGCCAGCAGTGAACCTGGACTAGTAAATGAGCAGTTCTTC
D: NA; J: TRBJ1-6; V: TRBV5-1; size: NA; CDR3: CASSSDGSYNSPLHF; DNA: TGCGCCAGCAGTAGTGACGGCTCCTATAATTCACCCCTCCACTTT
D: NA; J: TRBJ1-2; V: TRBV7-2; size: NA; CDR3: CASNTSPPVGYTF; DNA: TGTGCCAGCAACACCAGCCCCCCAGTGGGCTACACCTTC
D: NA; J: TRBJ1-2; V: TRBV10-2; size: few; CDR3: CASSGGEGGHYGYTF; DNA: TGCGCCAGCAGTGGGGGCGAGGGGGGTCACTATGGCTACACCTTC
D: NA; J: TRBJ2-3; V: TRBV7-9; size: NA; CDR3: CASRSTGLGVDTQYF; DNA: TGTGCCAGCAGGTCTACAGGGTTGGGCGTGGATACGCAGTATTTT
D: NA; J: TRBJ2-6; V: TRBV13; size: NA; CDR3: CASSIRDILAGANVLTF; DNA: TGTGCCAGCAGCATTCGGGACATATTAGCTGGGGCCAACGTCCTGACTTTC
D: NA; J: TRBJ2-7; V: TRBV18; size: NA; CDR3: CASSPPDGDIEQYF; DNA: TGTGCCAGCTCACCACCCGATGGGGATATCGAGCAGTACTTC
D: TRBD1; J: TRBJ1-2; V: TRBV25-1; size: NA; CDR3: CASSETGWDNYGYTF; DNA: TGTGCCAGCAGTGAGACAGGGTGGGATAACTATGGCTACACCTTC
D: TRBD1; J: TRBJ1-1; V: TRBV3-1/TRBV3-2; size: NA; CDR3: CASSLRTGFLDTEAFF; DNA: TGTGCCAGCAGCCTTCGGACAGGGTTCTTGGACACTGAAGCTTTCTTT
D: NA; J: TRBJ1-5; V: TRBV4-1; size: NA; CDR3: CASSQDPGTPNQPQHF; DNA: TGCGCCAGCAGCCAAGATCCCGGAACGCCCAATCAGCCCCAGCATTTT
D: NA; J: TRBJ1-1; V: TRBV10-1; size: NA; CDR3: CASSVNARGDTEAFF; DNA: TGCGCCAGCAGTGTAAATGCCAGGGGCGACACTGAAGCTTTCTTT
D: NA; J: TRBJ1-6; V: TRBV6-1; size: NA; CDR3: CASSEIRNSPLHF; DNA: TGTGCCAGCAGTGAAATCCGTAATTCACCCCTCCACTTT
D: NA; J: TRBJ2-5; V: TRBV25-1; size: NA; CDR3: CASSESGRGLRETQYF; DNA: TGTGCCAGCAGTGAATCGGGGAGGGGGCTAAGAGAGACCCAGTACTTC
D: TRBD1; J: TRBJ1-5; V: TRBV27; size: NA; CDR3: CASSGRFRQGGVQPQHF; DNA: TGTGCCAGCAGTGGCCGGTTTAGACAGGGGGGCGTTCAGCCCCAGCATTTT
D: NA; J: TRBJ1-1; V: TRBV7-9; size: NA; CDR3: CASSLVPNTEAFF; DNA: TGTGCCAGCAGCTTAGTCCCGAACACTGAAGCTTTCTTT
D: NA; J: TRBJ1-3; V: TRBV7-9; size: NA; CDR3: CASSLGYGNTIYF; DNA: TGTGCCAGCAGCTTAGGCTATGGAAACACCATATATTTT
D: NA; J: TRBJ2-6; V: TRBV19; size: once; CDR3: CASTGTSGANVLTF; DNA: TGTGCCAGTACAGGGACCTCTGGGGCCAACGTCCTGACTTTC
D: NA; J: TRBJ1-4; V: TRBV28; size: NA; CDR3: CASSPPSQGEKLFF; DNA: TGTGCCAGCAGTCCCCCATCCCAAGGTGAAAAACTGTTTTTT
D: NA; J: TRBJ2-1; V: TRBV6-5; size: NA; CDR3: CASRRGLAFDEQFF; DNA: TGTGCCAGCAGGAGAGGGCTAGCCTTCGATGAGCAGTTCTTC
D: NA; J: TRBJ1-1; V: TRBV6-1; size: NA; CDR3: CASSERRMGWMNTEAFF; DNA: TGTGCCAGCAGTGAAAGGAGGATGGGTTGGATGAACACTGAAGCTTTCTTT
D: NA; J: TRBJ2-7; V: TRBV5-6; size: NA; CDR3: CASGPRPGNYEQYF; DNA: TGTGCCAGCGGACCACGACCAGGGAACTACGAGCAGTACTTC
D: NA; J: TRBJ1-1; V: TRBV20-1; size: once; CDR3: CSASEGLNTEAFF; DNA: TGCAGTGCTAGTGAGGGTTTGAACACTGAAGCTTTCTTT
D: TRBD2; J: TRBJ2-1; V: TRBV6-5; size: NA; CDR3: CASNPTSGGYNEQFF; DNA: TGTGCCAGCAACCCCACTAGCGGAGGGTACAATGAGCAGTTCTTC
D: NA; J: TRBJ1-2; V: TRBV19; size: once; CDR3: CASKDRPGSYGYTF; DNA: TGTGCCAGTAAGGACCGGCCGGGGAGCTATGGCTACACCTTC
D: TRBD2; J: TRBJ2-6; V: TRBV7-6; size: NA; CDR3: CASSLATGRIPSGANVLTF; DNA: TGTGCCAGCAGCTTAGCGACCGGGAGGATACCCTCTGGGGCCAACGTCCTGACTTTC
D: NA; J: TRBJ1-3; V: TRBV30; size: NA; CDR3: CAYGISGNTIYF; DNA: TGTGCCTATGGGATTTCTGGAAACACCATATATTTT
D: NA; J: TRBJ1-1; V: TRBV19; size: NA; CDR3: CASSTPGWIGAFF; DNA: TGTGCCAGTAGTACACCTGGCTGGATCGGGGCTTTCTTT
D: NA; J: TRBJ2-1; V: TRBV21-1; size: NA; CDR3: CASSSYKGRLGEAYNEQFF; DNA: TGTGCCAGCAGCAGCTACAAGGGGCGACTGGGGGAGGCCTACAATGAGCAGTTCTTC
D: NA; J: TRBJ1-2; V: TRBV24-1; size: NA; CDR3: CATARQSGGYTF; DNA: TGTGCCACCGCGCGGCAGTCGGGAGGCTACACCTTC
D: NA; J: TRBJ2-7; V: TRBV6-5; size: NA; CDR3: CASEGASSYEQYF; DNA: TGTGCCAGCGAAGGGGCCAGCTCCTACGAGCAGTACTTC
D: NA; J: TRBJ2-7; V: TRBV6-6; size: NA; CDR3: CASSQPGPYEQYF; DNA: TGTGCCAGCAGTCAACCGGGCCCGTACGAGCAGTACTTC
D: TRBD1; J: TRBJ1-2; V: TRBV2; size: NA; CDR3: CASSDQGAANYGYTF; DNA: TGTGCCAGCAGTGATCAGGGGGCGGCGAACTATGGCTACACCTTC
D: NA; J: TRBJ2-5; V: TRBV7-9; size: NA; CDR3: CASFSLRDLKETQYF; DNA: TGTGCCAGCTTCTCCCTGAGGGATCTTAAAGAGACCCAGTACTTC
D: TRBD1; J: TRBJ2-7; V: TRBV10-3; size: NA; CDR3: CAISRDRASEQYF; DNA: TGTGCCATCAGTCGGGACAGGGCCTCCGAGCAGTACTTC
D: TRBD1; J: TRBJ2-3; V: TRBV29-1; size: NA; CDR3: CSVPGQGPPTQYF; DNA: TGCAGCGTTCCGGGACAGGGGCCTCCTACGCAGTATTTT
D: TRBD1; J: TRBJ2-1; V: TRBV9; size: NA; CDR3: CASSAPGGYSYNEQFF; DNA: TGTGCCAGCAGCGCCCCAGGGGGTTACTCCTACAATGAGCAGTTCTTC
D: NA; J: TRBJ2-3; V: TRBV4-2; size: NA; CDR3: CASSQDTDTQYF; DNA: TGTGCCAGCAGCCAAGACACAGATACGCAGTATTTT
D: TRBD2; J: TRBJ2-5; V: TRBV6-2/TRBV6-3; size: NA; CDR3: CASSSGLAVETQYF; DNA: TGTGCCAGCAGTTCGGGACTAGCTGTAGAGACCCAGTACTTC
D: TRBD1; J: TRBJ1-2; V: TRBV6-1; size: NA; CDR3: CASSEGQGNYGYTF; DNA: TGTGCCAGCAGTGAGGGACAGGGTAACTATGGCTACACCTTC
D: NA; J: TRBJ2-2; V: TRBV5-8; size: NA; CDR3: CASSLAQNTGELFF; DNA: TGTGCCAGCAGCTTGGCCCAGAACACCGGGGAGCTGTTTTTT
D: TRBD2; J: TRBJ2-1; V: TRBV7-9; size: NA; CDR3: CASSSGTSGLEEQFF; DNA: TGTGCCAGCAGCTCCGGGACTAGCGGCCTTGAGGAGCAGTTCTTC